The following is a TCR beta chain sequence with its context. The clone's antigen remains unknown. The sample holds no much larger clone one base away, and base qualities are not on file. The data originate from a study of Ad26.COV2.S vaccination and SARS-CoV-2 variants (dated by TCRdb to the early 2020s). About the investigation overall: Vaccine-arm donors were drawn from COV1001, a multicentre, randomized, double-blind, placebo-controlled phase I-IIa trial of Ad26.COV2.S in healthy adults. Throughout the experiments and outcome assessment, investigators stayed blinded to trial group allocation. A total of 32 samples were included in the TCR-sequenced set, comprising some 20 Ad26.COV2.S vaccine recipients, 5 placebo recipients and 8 SARS-CoV-2 convalescent individuals. Dosing of Ad26.COV2.S was intramuscular, at either 5x10^10 or 1x10^11 viral particles, delivered as one shot or as two shots spaced 56 days apart. Trial participants were randomized into five groups of five, in which low-dose or high-dose Ad26.COV2.S was given once or twice, or placebo was given on both occasions. TCRbeta repertoire sequencing served as the tool for gauging how specific and how broad the SARS-CoV-2-reactive T cell receptors were following Ad26.COV2.S vaccination. Study-level results and caveats: Non-spike TCR breadth was comparable between vaccine and placebo recipients, consistent with the vaccine containing only spike. Spike-specific TCR breadth was higher in Ad26.COV2.S recipients than in placebo recipients (P = 0.0014). The study was not powered to compare responses between vaccine doses or regimens. After vaccination, substantial breadth of spike-specific CD8+ and CD4+ T cell responses was reported. It was noted by the authors that total T cell responses may have been underestimated by the TCR breadth and depth analyses.

The CDR3, cysteine through phenylalanine, is 16 amino acids long. This entry keeps only the CDR3 DNA: 48 bases, framed from base 1. V loses 0 bases of germline sequence and J loses 0 bases, and the interval between the two ends is 9 bases. From a lookup of the germline V gene, CDR1 and CDR2 are SGDLS and YYNGEE. The meaning of the sample's treatment or condition label: some 20 received Ad26.COV2.S at low or high dose, single or two shots; roughly five received placebo; per-sample allocation not given. For vaccine and placebo recipients, repertoires were sequenced using samples collected on day 63 after the first injection. Cohort 1b enrolled roughly 25 adults aged 18-55 years at a single site in Boston, USA, between 29 July and 7 August 2020. Ad26.COV2.S was a replication-incompetent adenovirus type 26 vector that expressed a prefusion-stabilized SARS-CoV-2 spike protein derived from the original Wuhan strain.

TCRbeta CDR3 regions were sequenced with the immunoSEQ Assay. After extraction, genomic DNA underwent amplification by bias-controlled multiplex PCR, followed by high-throughput sequencing. As for how the authors treated the data: To quantify the absolute abundance of every unique TCRbeta CDR3 region, sequences were collapsed and filtered. Usable DNA was measured by amplifying reference genes present in all nucleated cells, and TCRbeta template counts were normalized to that usable DNA to estimate T cell fraction. Repertoire TCRs were annotated as SARS-CoV-2-specific when V gene, CDR3 amino acid sequence and J gene were exactly matched to a known reactive TCR set. The reference SARS-CoV-2 TCR set was obtained from MIRA and was filtered for enrichment in COVID-19-positive ImmuneCODE repertoires, whereby public or cross-reactive TCRs were removed. Using the MIRA antigens, annotated TCRs were further analysed by specific ORF or by position within an ORF. Depth was the summed frequency of annotated unique rearrangements, while breadth was defined as annotated unique rearrangements over total unique productive rearrangements. TCR breadth was compared between groups using two-sided Wilcoxon rank-sum tests. The clones in this table, taken by TCRdb from immuneACCESS, are in-frame only. Not every clone is retained; where verified, under half of the shortfall comes from an unresolved V gene, and the cause of the rest is unknown. V and J calls and clone size are as listed in that table; D and trimming were resolved from the DNA. For this sample the table gives about 350,000 clones, of which roughly 84% were detected only once. The biggest ten clones account for about 3.5% of the sample.

The chain is encoded by TRBV9 joined to TRBJ1-4, with no confident D gene call. This clonotype was sampled from a person between 18 and 65 years old who received the Ad26.COV2.S COVID-19 vaccine or a placebo. Material: peripheral blood, obtained in a trial of Ad26.COV2.S vaccine versus placebo. The CDR3: CASSVGDDPTNEKLFF. The bases are TGTGCCAGCAGCGTAGGAGATGACCCAACTAATGAAAAACTGTTTTTT.